The 31 T cell receptor beta chains listed next were all sequenced from one sample in a study of cytomegalovirus exposure and HLA in healthy donors. Measured with immunoSEQ multiplex PCR; TCRdb has only the in-frame clones, and not every one. The repertoire holds around 400,000 clones, roughly 88% seen once, with over 0.75% in the top ten. What was sequenced was PBMCs. The receptors here all came from a woman under 30 in good health and CMV-seronegative.

This clone was observed a single time. The J gene is TRBJ2-7, the V gene TRBV5-1; TRBD2 aligns across 8 bases. The J segment lost 0 bases and the V segment lost 4 bases, leaving 18 bases of the junction unmatched. Germline V CDR1 and CDR2: SGHRS, YFSETQ. There are 19 residues in the CDR3. CDR3 in amino acids: CASSHPSASGLAPSYEQYF. CDR3 in DNA: TGCGCCAGCAGCCACCCGTCGGCTAGCGGGTTAGCCCCCTCCTACGAGCAGTACTTC. The complete variable domain, with remaining parts taken from reference TRBV5-1 and TRBJ2-7, reads KAGVTQTPRYLIKTRGQQVTLSCSPISGHRSVSWYQQTPGQGLQFLFEYFSETQRNKGNFPGRFSGRQFSNSRSEMNVSTLELGDSALYLCASSHPSASGLAPSYEQYFGPGTRLTVT.

This chain joins TRBV5-1 and TRBJ1-2, with D hard to call. The germline gives CDR1 SGHRS, CDR2 YFSETQ. V lost 1 base to trimming and J lost 0 bases, with 13 bases between them. This CDR3 is 16 amino acids long. The CDR3 region is CASSLLGGQANYGYTF. The DNA for the CDR3 is TGCGCCAGCAGCTTGTTAGGCGGGCAAGCTAACTATGGCTACACCTTC.

The chain uses TRBV27 and TRBJ1-2; 7 bases align to TRBD1. CDR3 size: 18 residues. The J segment lost 5 bases and the V segment lost 2 bases, leaving 17 bases of the junction unmatched. Germline V gene data show CDR1 as MNHEY and CDR2 as SMNVEV (reference sequence). CDR3 residues: CASSLIGPKGGANYGYTF. In DNA form, the CDR3 reads TGTGCCAGCAGTTTAATTGGGCCCAAAGGGGGCGCGAATTATGGCTACACCTTC.

The rearrangement joins TRBV5-1 to TRBJ1-1; D gene uncertain. The germline V gene has CDR1 SGHRS and CDR2 YFSETQ. The CDR3 runs to 14 residues. Trimming took off 0 bases at V and 3 bases at J, with 9 bases between the two ends. CDR3 bases: TGCGCCAGCAGCTTGGGAGGGTTGGACACTGAAGCTTTCTTT. This codes for CASSLGGLDTEAFF. The full variable domain, completed using reference TRBV5-1 and TRBJ1-1, is KAGVTQTPRYLIKTRGQQVTLSCSPISGHRSVSWYQQTPGQGLQFLFEYFSETQRNKGNFPGRFSGRQFSNSRSEMNVSTLELGDSALYLCASSLGGLDTEAFFGQGTRLTVV.

The rearrangement joins TRBV27 to TRBJ1-5, with a possible D match to TRBD1 (6 bases). V gave up 2 bases and J gave up 7 bases, with 12 bases separating them. The V gene's germline CDR1 is MNHEY and CDR2 SMNVEV (reference sequence). The CDR3 has 14 residues. The CDR3 bases are TGTGCCAGCAGTTTAGTCAGGGGTGGCCAGCCCCAGCATTTT. It encodes CASSLVRGGQPQHF.

The chain uses TRBV6-4 and TRBJ2-2; 10 nucleotides match TRBD2. Trimming took 6 bases from V and 4 from J; bases not matched to a gene: 5. This CDR3 has 15 amino acids. Germline CDR1 is MRHNA and CDR2 is SNTAGT. This chain's CDR3 is CASRQAGGVTGELFF. In nucleotides, the CDR3 is TGTGCCAGCAGACAAGCGGGAGGGGTCACCGGGGAGCTGTTTTTT.

This clone was detected a few times. This chain uses TRBV30 with TRBJ2-7; 7 bases are a match to TRBD1. The germline gives CDR1 GTSNPN, CDR2 SVGIG (reference sequence). The junction had 3 bases not matched to a gene; V was cut back by 0 bases and J by 1 base. CDR3 length: 14 amino acids. In DNA, the CDR3 is TGTGCCTGGAGTGTGGGACAGCCTTCCTACGAGCAGTACTTC. It translates to CAWSVGQPSYEQYF. Variable domain in full (rest from reference TRBV30 and TRBJ2-7): SQTIHQWPATLVQPVGSPLSLECTVEGTSNPNLYWYRQAAGRGLQLLFYSVGIGQISSEVPQNLSASRPQDRQFILSSKKLLLSDSGFYLCAWSVGQPSYEQYFGPGTRLTVT.

The DNA for the CDR3 is TGTGCCAGCATGGTTGGAGGGAGGGCTGAAGCTTTCTTT. Encoded protein: CASMVGGRAEAFF. The chain couples TRBV6-5 to TRBJ1-1; no firm D call. CDR3 length: 13 amino acids. The V gene lost 7 bases and the J gene lost 6 bases, with 15 bases spanning the gap. CDR1 and CDR2 from the germline V gene are MNHEY and SVGAGI.

DNA of the CDR3: TGTGCCAGCAGTATCCCGGGACAGGGGTCCTCCTACGAGCAGTACTTC. As protein: CASSIPGQGSSYEQYF. The chain combines TRBV28 with TRBJ2-7; 10 positions agree with TRBD1. The V and J ends lost 5 bases and 0 bases, in that order; junction bases with no gene match: 7. Germline loops: CDR1 MDHEN, CDR2 SYDVKM. The CDR3 consists of 16 residues.

The chain is built from TRBV27 and TRBJ2-1; D gene uncertain. The CDR3 is made up of 15 amino acids. With 6 bases removed from V and 4 bases from J, the gap between germline ends came to 16 bases. The germline V gene has CDR1 MNHEY and CDR2 SMNVEV (reference sequence). CDR3 loop: CASSRQRSTYNEQFF. DNA for the CDR3: TGTGCCAGCAGCCGGCAGAGGTCTACTTACAATGAGCAGTTCTTC.

This chain uses TRBV6-5 with TRBJ1-5; D might be TRBD1 (5 bases). V was cut by 4 bases and J by 2 bases, with 9 bases left in between. The CDR3 loop spans 14 amino acids. Germline CDR1 MNHEY, CDR2 SVGAGI. The CDR3 reads CASSSTGGNQPQHF. As DNA, the CDR3 is TGTGCCAGCAGTTCGACGGGGGGCAATCAGCCCCAGCATTTT.

CDR3 sequence (DNA): TGCGCCAGCAGCTCCCCCGGGACAGGGGGTGAGCAGTACTTC. Its protein is CASSSPGTGGEQYF. The chain joins TRBV5-1 to TRBJ2-7; 11 positions match TRBD1. Trimming took 3 bases from V and 7 from J; bases not matched to a gene: 6. The CDR3 totals 14 residues. Germline V gives CDR1 SGHRS, CDR2 YFSETQ. The full variable domain, rest sourced from reference TRBV5-1 and TRBJ2-7, is KAGVTQTPRYLIKTRGQQVTLSCSPISGHRSVSWYQQTPGQGLQFLFEYFSETQRNKGNFPGRFSGRQFSNSRSEMNVSTLELGDSALYLCASSSPGTGGEQYFGPGTRLTVT.

This chain's CDR3 is CAWRPLMASNTEAFF. CDR3 sequence (DNA): TGTGCCTGGAGACCCCTGATGGCCTCGAACACTGAAGCTTTCTTT. The V and J genes are TRBV30 and TRBJ1-1; D is ambiguous. Germline V gives CDR1 GTSNPN, CDR2 SVGIG (reference sequence). The CDR3 length is 15 residues. Deletions cut 3 bases from V and 1 base from J, with 15 bases between.

The chain is built from TRBV2 and TRBJ2-1; 10 bases are a match to TRBD2. V lost 6 bases, J lost 14 bases, and 7 bases stayed unmatched. This CDR3 has 12 amino acids. CDR1 SNHLY and CDR2 FYNNEI come from the germline V gene. The CDR3 DNA follows: TGTGCCAGCAGAGCCCTAGCGGGAGTCGAGTTCTTC. Its protein is CASRALAGVEFF.

The genes are TRBV2 and TRBJ2-3, with 7 bases lining up with TRBD1. V trimming: 6 bases; J trimming: 10 bases; junction bases outside the gene matches: 7. Germline V gene sequence: CDR1 SNHLY, CDR2 FYNNEI. The CDR3 loop spans 12 amino acids. Here the CDR3 reads CASRPDRVAQYF. The DNA of the CDR3 is TGTGCCAGCAGGCCCGACAGGGTAGCGCAGTATTTT. Full variable domain (outside the CDR3, taken from reference TRBV2 and TRBJ2-3): EPEVTQTPSHQVTQMGQEVILRCVPISNHLYFYWYRQILGQKVEFLVSFYNNEISEKSEIFDDQFSVERPDGSNFTLKIRSTKLEDSAMYFCASRPDRVAQYFGPGTRLTVL.

This chain links TRBV14 with TRBJ2-7; a possible D gene is TRBD1 (5 bases). The CDR3 has 14 residues. V was pared by 0 bases and J by 7 bases, with 13 bases between. Germline values: CDR1 SGHDN, CDR2 FVKESK. CDR3 sequence: CASSQEITYREQYF. The CDR3 nucleotides are TGTGCCAGCAGCCAAGAGATTACCTACAGGGAGCAGTACTTC.

The CDR3 DNA follows: TGTGCCAGTAGTCCGGGGACAGGGGGAGCCTACGAGCAGTACTTC. It is translated as CASSPGTGGAYEQYF. This chain uses TRBV19 with TRBJ2-7; 11 bases are shared with TRBD1. Germline CDR1 is LNHDA and CDR2 is SQIVND (reference sequence). The V and J ends lost 5 bases and 2 bases, in that order; junction bases with no gene match: 5. The CDR3 is 15 residues long.

The V and J genes are TRBV6-7 and TRBJ2-3, with 10 bases that match TRBD2. TRBV6-7 is identified as an open reading frame with a role that is uncertain. This CDR3 is built from 20 residues. Germline trimming cut 2 bases from V and 0 bases from J; bases unmatched to any gene: 14. The CDR3 loop is CASSYGDKAGGQSSTDTQYF. CDR3 sequence (DNA): TGTGCCAGCAGTTACGGGGACAAAGCGGGAGGGCAGAGTAGCACAGATACGCAGTATTTT.

The gene calls are TRBV5-1 and TRBJ2-3; 13 bases match TRBD2. Germline V gene data show CDR1 as SGHRS and CDR2 as YFSETQ. V lost 0 bases, J lost 3 bases, and 4 bases stayed unmatched. The CDR3 loop spans 17 amino acids. CDR3: CASSLGRTSGSTDTQYF. Here the CDR3 DNA reads TGCGCCAGCAGCTTGGGTAGGACTAGCGGGAGTACAGATACGCAGTATTTT. The whole variable domain, remainder taken from reference TRBV5-1 and TRBJ2-3, is KAGVTQTPRYLIKTRGQQVTLSCSPISGHRSVSWYQQTPGQGLQFLFEYFSETQRNKGNFPGRFSGRQFSNSRSEMNVSTLELGDSALYLCASSLGRTSGSTDTQYFGPGTRLTVL.

The gene calls are TRBV14 and TRBJ1-3; a weak D match, TRBD1 (5 bases). From germline, CDR1 is SGHDN and CDR2 FVKESK. V gave up 0 bases and J gave up 2 bases, with 8 bases separating them. This CDR3 is built from 15 residues. CDR3 amino acids: CASSQDPGAGNTIYF. The CDR3 nucleotides are TGTGCCAGCAGCCAAGATCCGGGGGCTGGAAACACCATATATTTT.

The chain uses TRBV27 and TRBJ2-7, with 11 nucleotides matching TRBD2. Unmatched junction bases numbered 9, after V lost 6 bases and J lost 2 bases. The CDR3 length is 16 residues. Germline CDR1 is MNHEY and CDR2 is SMNVEV (reference sequence). Here the CDR3 reads CASRPIAGGPPYEQYF. In DNA, the CDR3 is TGTGCCAGCAGACCGATAGCGGGAGGGCCGCCCTACGAGCAGTACTTC.

The chain employs TRBV7-9 and TRBJ2-7; D is unclear. The CDR3 length is 11 residues. Trimming took off 5 bases at V and 5 bases at J, with 7 bases between the two ends. The germline gives CDR1 SEHNR, CDR2 FQNEAQ (reference sequence). The CDR3 DNA reads TGTGCCAGCAGCCCTAGTGACGAGCAGTACTTC. Protein: CASSPSDEQYF.

This clone was picked up many times. One junction end disagrees with the germline gene, perhaps due to a read error. This CDR3 is also generated by other DNA sequences in the sample. The CDR3 spells CASSRLWGVANEKLFF. As DNA, the CDR3 is TGTGCCAGCAGCCGTCTCTGGGGGGTCGCTAATGAAAAACTGTTTTTT. The J gene is TRBJ1-4, the V gene TRBV4-1, with D possibly TRBD1 on 5 matching bases. CDR3 length: 16 residues. The germline V gene has CDR1 MGHRA and CDR2 YSYEKL.

This rearrangement joins TRBV5-4 to TRBJ1-2; perhaps TRBD1 as D (5 bases). There are 13 residues in the CDR3. Germline V lookup: CDR1 SGHNT, CDR2 YYREEE (reference sequence). The ends were cut back, 0 bases at V and 4 bases at J, with 7 bases in the middle. The chain's CDR3 is CASSLDGGYGYTF. CDR3 DNA sequence: TGTGCCAGCAGCTTGGACGGGGGCTATGGCTACACCTTC.

The gene calls are TRBV6-5 and TRBJ1-4; 10 bases are shared with TRBD1. Germline CDR1 MNHEY, CDR2 SVGAGI. The CDR3 is 16 amino acids. Unmatched junction bases numbered 5, after V lost 1 base and J lost 6 bases. CDR3 in amino acids: CASSYFRDRGYEKLFF. The CDR3 DNA follows: TGTGCCAGCAGTTACTTTAGGGACAGGGGTTATGAAAAACTGTTTTTT.

The V gene is TRBV9, the J gene TRBJ2-2; D gene unclear. V gave up 3 bases and J gave up 6 bases, with 18 bases separating them. There are 16 residues in the CDR3. Germline V CDR1 and CDR2: SGDLS, YYNGEE. Here the CDR3 DNA reads TGTGCCAGCAGCGGCGAGCTAGGATTCCTAGCCGGGGAGCTGTTTTTT. Translated, it gives CASSGELGFLAGELFF.

The chain is built from TRBV7-6 and TRBJ2-2; 8 nucleotides agree with TRBD2. The V and J ends lost 5 bases and 4 bases, in that order; junction bases with no gene match: 3. The CDR3 is 14 residues long. Germline assignment: CDR1 SGHVS and CDR2 FNYEAQ. The CDR3 region is CASSPGGATGELFF. The CDR3 DNA follows: TGTGCCAGCAGCCCGGGGGGGGCCACCGGGGAGCTGTTTTTT. The full variable domain, in which reference TRBV7-6 and TRBJ2-2 provide the parts outside the CDR3, is GAGVSQSPRYKVTKRGQDVALRCDPISGHVSLYWYRQALGQGPEFLTYFNYEAQQDKSGLPNDRFSAERPEGSISTLTIQRTEQRDSAMYRCASSPGGATGELFFGEGSRLTVL.

The V call is TRBV30, the J call TRBJ2-1, with 8 bases that match TRBD2. The trim removed 4 bases at V and 3 bases at J, leaving 8 bases unmatched. This CDR3 is 15 amino acids long. Germline CDR1 GTSNPN, CDR2 SVGIG (reference sequence). CDR3 nucleotides: TGTGCCTGGACCCTCCTTAGCGGGGACTACAATGAGCAGTTCTTC. Protein: CAWTLLSGDYNEQFF.

This clone has just one count. The CDR3 loop reads CASSSDRAMNTEAFF. In DNA form, the CDR3 reads TGTGCCAGCAGTTCCGACAGGGCCATGAACACTGAAGCTTTCTTT. The chain carries TRBV6-5 and TRBJ1-1; 7 nucleotides align to TRBD1. CDR3 length: 15 residues. The germline CDR1 and CDR2 sequences are MNHEY and SVGAGI. Trimming at V came to 4 bases and at J to 0 bases, leaving 5 bases not matched to a gene.

The gene calls are TRBV28 and TRBJ2-7, with no clear D. This CDR3 contains 15 residues. Looked up from germline, CDR1 is MDHEN and CDR2 is SYDVKM. V lost 3 bases and J 2 bases, leaving 14 bases between the germline ends. This CDR3 is CASSFWSSKTYEQYF. The CDR3 DNA is TGTGCCAGCAGTTTTTGGTCGAGTAAGACCTACGAGCAGTACTTC.

The chain employs TRBV28 and TRBJ1-6, with 7 bases identical to TRBD1. The trim removed 3 bases at V and 7 bases at J, leaving 6 bases unmatched. The CDR3 extends over 15 amino acids. Germline V lookup: CDR1 MDHEN, CDR2 SYDVKM. The CDR3 reads CASSLPGTVNSPLHF. CDR3 DNA: TGTGCCAGCAGTTTGCCCGGGACAGTGAATTCACCCCTCCACTTT.